This TCR beta chain was recorded in a study of shared clonotypes between healthy human individuals. Study in general: The cohort had two women and three men, ages 18 to 49.

When samples were unsorted, roughly 81 million PBMCs were used for genomic DNA. In germline, CDR1 is SNHLY, CDR2 FYNNEI. Trimming cost V 8 bases and J 1 base, with 20 bases left between them. This CDR3 has 16 residues. This table comes from immunoSEQ multiplex PCR, and its TCRdb copy is limited to in-frame clones, with some not included. Of 450,000 to 600,000 clones in the sample, around three quarters were seen once. The chain joins TRBV2 to TRBJ1-1; D gene uncertain. This TCR derives from a woman between 35 and 50 years old in good health. Some clones in this sample may be carry-over from other donors' samples. Sequenced sample: PBMCs. CDR3 sequence (DNA): TGTGCCAGCGCTGAAGGAGGGTGGTCAGCGAACACTGAAGCTTTCTTT. This codes for CASAEGGWSANTEAFF. Looking up the rest from reference TRBV2 and TRBJ1-1 gives the full variable domain: EPEVTQTPSHQVTQMGQEVILRCVPISNHLYFYWYRQILGQKVEFLVSFYNNEISEKSEIFDDQFSVERPDGSNFTLKIRSTKLEDSAMYFCASAEGGWSANTEAFFGQGTRLTVV.